Listed here are 6 T cell receptor beta chains from one sample, sequenced in a study of blood T cell repertoires in COVID-19. TCRdb keeps only in-frame clones here, not all; method: immunoSEQ multiplex PCR. Altogether 50,000 to 75,000 clones are present, about 76% being singletons, with the ten largest covering 28%. Sequences were obtained from peripheral blood. These receptors came from a woman of 80 years or more with active or convalescent COVID-19.

This sequence joins TRBV4-2 and TRBJ1-4; a weak D match, TRBD1 (5 bases). CDR1 and CDR2 (germline): LGHNA, YNFKEQ. The CDR3 has 19 residues. V was trimmed by 6 bases and J by 5 bases, leaving 28 bases between them. In nucleotides, the CDR3 is TGTGCCAGCAGTATCCAAGCTTCAGGGTCTGTCCGTGCGAATGAAAAACTGTTTTTT. It yields the protein CASSIQASGSVRANEKLFF.

The chain joins TRBV28 to TRBJ1-1, with 7 bases aligning to TRBD1. V lost 9 bases, J lost 5 bases, and 9 bases stayed unmatched. The CDR3 loop spans 13 amino acids. Germline V gene data show CDR1 as MDHEN and CDR2 as SYDVKM. CDR3 DNA sequence: TGTGCCAGTCACGACAGGGTAGTAACTGAAGCTTTCTTT. Translating gives CASHDRVVTEAFF.

The V gene is TRBV3-1 (or the pseudogene TRBV3-2), the J gene TRBJ1-2; D not certain. The germline CDR1 and CDR2 sequences are LGHDT and YNNKEL (reference sequence). The CDR3 loop spans 16 amino acids. V dropped 0 bases and J dropped 5 bases, with 16 bases sitting between them. CDR3 DNA: TGTGCCAGCAGCCAAGATAACCTAGCGGCGAGTTATGGCTACACCTTC. This encodes CASSQDNLAASYGYTF.

The rearrangement joins TRBV18 to TRBJ1-1, with 11 bases fitting TRBD1. Germline CDR1 reads KGHSH; CDR2 reads LQKENI. There are 15 residues in the CDR3. The ends lost 6 bases at V and 10 bases at J; junction bases unmatched: 13. The chain's CDR3 is CASSSGQGARDGAFF. CDR3 bases: TGTGCCAGCTCCTCAGGACAGGGGGCGAGGGATGGAGCTTTCTTT.

The chain links TRBV2 to TRBJ1-3; a weak D match, TRBD1 (5 bases). Trimming removed 2 bases from V and 0 bases from J, with 14 bases in between. CDR1 and CDR2 from the germline V gene are SNHLY and FYNNEI. This CDR3 has 17 residues. CDR3 amino acids: CASSESPGGDSGNTIYF. Written as DNA, the CDR3 is TGTGCCAGCAGTGAAAGCCCCGGGGGAGACTCTGGAAACACCATATATTTT.

The rearrangement uses TRBV6-5 and TRBJ1-1; TRBD1 agrees at 9 bases. V was pared by 4 bases and J by 6 bases, with 9 bases of the junction left unmatched. The CDR3 loop spans 15 amino acids. Per germline, CDR1 MNHEY and CDR2 SVGAGI. The CDR3 nucleotides are TGTGCCAGCAGTTCGGGACAGGGAAAGGGCCCTGAAGCTTTCTTT. Its protein product is CASSSGQGKGPEAFF.